This note documents a single TCR beta chain sequence. Its antigen remains unknown. The sample comes from a study of cytomegalovirus exposure and HLA in healthy donors. Germline V gives CDR1 MRHNA, CDR2 SNTAGT. The CDR3 has 13 residues. Trimming removed 6 bases at V and 1 base at J, with 9 bases between. PCR primers comprised 60 Vbeta and 13 Jbeta primers. Produced via immunoSEQ multiplex PCR; TCRdb's table is partial and in-frame only. The sample carries 150,000 to 200,000 clones, almost 85% recorded once. Study conclusions and caveats: Association of a missense DCLRE1C variant with TCR beta V- and J-gene trimming was reported in a later analysis.

The sequence was obtained from a girl aged 5 to 17 in good health and CMV-seropositive. This chain links TRBV6-4 with TRBJ1-1; perhaps TRBD1 as D (6 bases). The sequencing sample was made of PBMCs. The CDR3, as DNA: TGTGCCAGCAGCTCGGGACAGAACACTGAAGCTTTCTTT. It codes for CASSSGQNTEAFF.